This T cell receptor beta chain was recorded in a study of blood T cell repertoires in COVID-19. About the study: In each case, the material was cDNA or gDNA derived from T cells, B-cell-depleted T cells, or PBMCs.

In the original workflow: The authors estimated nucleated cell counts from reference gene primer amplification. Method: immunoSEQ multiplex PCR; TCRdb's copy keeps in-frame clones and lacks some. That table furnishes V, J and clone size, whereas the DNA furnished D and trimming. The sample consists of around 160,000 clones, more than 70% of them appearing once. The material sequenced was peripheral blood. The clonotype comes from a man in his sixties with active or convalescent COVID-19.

CDR3 DNA: TGTGCCAGCAGCCTGTTCGATGAGCAGTTCTTC. It translates to CASSLFDEQFF. The chain has TRBV7-2 and TRBJ2-1; no reliable D call. The length of the CDR3 is 11 residues. V dropped 5 bases and J dropped 8 bases, with 7 bases sitting between them. In germline, CDR1 is SGHTA, CDR2 FQGNSA. Looking up the rest from reference TRBV7-2 and TRBJ2-1 gives the full variable domain: GAGVSQSPSNKVTEKGKDVELRCDPISGHTALYWYRQSLGQGLEFLIYFQGNSAPDKSGLPSDRFSAERTGGSVSTLTIQRTQQEDSAVYLCASSLFDEQFFGPGTRLTVL.